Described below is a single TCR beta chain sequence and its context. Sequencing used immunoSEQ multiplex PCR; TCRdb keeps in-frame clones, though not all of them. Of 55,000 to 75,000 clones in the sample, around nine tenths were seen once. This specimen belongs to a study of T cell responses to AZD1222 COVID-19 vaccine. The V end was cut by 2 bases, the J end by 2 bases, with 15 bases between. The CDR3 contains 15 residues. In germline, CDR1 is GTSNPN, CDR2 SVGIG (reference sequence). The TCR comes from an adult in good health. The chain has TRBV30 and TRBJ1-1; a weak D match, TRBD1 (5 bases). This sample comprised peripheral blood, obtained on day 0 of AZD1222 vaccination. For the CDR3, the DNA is TGTGCCTGGAGTCAAGCCGGGACGGGAAACACTGAAGCTTTCTTT. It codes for CAWSQAGTGNTEAFF.